The 20 T cell receptor beta chains reported below all come from one sample, sequenced in a study of CD8 T cells in Susac syndrome. Random hexamers primed reverse transcription of roughly 0.5 to 1 ug RNA. TCRdb re-analysed the immunoSEQ multiplex PCR reads in MiXCR, keeping a single row per CDR3 protein. The sample includes roughly 200,000 distinct CDR3 sequences, roughly 95% seen only once; the top ten take 0.093%. Material: CD4+ T cells from PBMCs. The receptor set was obtained from a human donor with multiple sclerosis.

The chain uses TRBV19 and TRBJ2-6; no reliable D call. V was cut by 3 bases and J by 4 bases, with 7 bases left in between. The CDR3 sequence is 14 residues long. CDR1 is LNHDA and CDR2 is SQIVND in the germline V gene (reference sequence). The CDR3, as DNA: TGTGCCAGTAGTATTCAGGCCGGGGCCAACGTCCTGACTTTC. Encoded protein: CASSIQAGANVLTF.

The chain employs TRBV5-6 and TRBJ1-5, with 10 bases identical to TRBD1. CDR1 is SGHDT and CDR2 is YYEEEE in the germline V gene. With V trimmed by 1 base and J by 6 bases, 7 bases remained unmatched. CDR3 size: 16 residues. CDR3 in amino acids: CASSLSAGQGFQPQHF. CDR3 bases: TGTGCCAGCAGCTTGTCGGCGGGACAGGGGTTTCAGCCCCAGCATTTT. Filled out from reference TRBV5-6 and TRBJ1-5, the complete variable domain reads DAGVTQSPTHLIKTRGQQVTLRCSPKSGHDTVSWYQQALGQGPQFIFQYYEEEERQRGNFPDRFSGHQFPNYSSELNVNALLLGDSALYLCASSLSAGQGFQPQHFGDGTRLSIL.

The chain carries TRBV6-2 or TRBV6-3 and TRBJ1-2, with D hard to call. Germline CDR1 reads MNHEY; CDR2 reads SVGEGT. Trimming removed 2 bases at V and 7 bases at J, with 14 bases between. The CDR3 runs to 14 residues. The CDR3 sequence is CASSYVGGGSGYTF. CDR3 coding DNA: TGTGCCAGCAGTTACGTCGGTGGAGGGTCTGGCTACACCTTC.

The chain employs TRBV12-3 or TRBV12-4 and TRBJ1-5, with no clear D. V lost 3 bases to trimming and J lost 6 bases, with 6 bases between them. There are 12 residues in the CDR3. For the CDR3, the DNA is TGTGCCAGCAGTTTTTTAATTCAGCCCCAGCATTTT. Translated, it gives CASSFLIQPQHF.

This clonotype was found a few times. A junction boundary mismatches the germline segment, possibly from a read error. The V gene is TRBV5-1, the J gene TRBJ2-5; perhaps TRBD1 as D (7 bases). Germline V CDR1 and CDR2: SGHRS, YFSETQ. This CDR3 spans 15 amino acids. The CDR3 loop is CASSRITGVAETQYF. DNA for the CDR3: TGCGCCAGCAGCCGAATAACAGGGGTAGCGGAGACTCAGTACTTC. The variable domain in full, completed from reference TRBV5-1 and TRBJ2-5, reads KAGVTQTPRYLIKTRGQQVTLSCSPISGHRSVSWYQQTPGQGLQFLFEYFSETQRNKGNFPGRFSGRQFSNSRSEMNVSTLELGDSALYLCASSRITGVAETQYFGPGTRLLVL.

This clonotype turned up a few times. The J gene is TRBJ2-7, the V gene TRBV29-1, with 9 bases aligning to TRBD1. Germline V gives CDR1 SQVTM, CDR2 ANQGSEA. This CDR3 has 12 amino acids. Germline trimming cut 7 bases from V and 5 bases from J; bases unmatched to any gene: 6. The CDR3 reads CSGGTGFDEQYF. The CDR3 coding sequence is TGCAGCGGGGGGACAGGGTTCGACGAGCAGTACTTC.

This chain connects TRBV23-1 to TRBJ1-1; TRBD1 aligns across 8 bases. TRBV23-1 is an ORF, with its function uncertain. V was pared by 2 bases and J by 0 bases, with 2 bases of the junction left unmatched. The CDR3 is 15 residues long. CDR3 loop: CASSQDRGVNTEAFF. As DNA, the CDR3 is TGCGCCAGCAGTCAAGACAGGGGCGTGAACACTGAAGCTTTCTTT.

This clonotype occurred once. This chain uses TRBV18 with TRBJ1-1; D call uncertain. Trimming took 6 bases from V and 3 from J, leaving 8 bases between them. The CDR3 has 12 amino acids. CDR1 is KGHSH and CDR2 is LQKENI in the germline V gene. The CDR3 coding sequence is TGTGCCAGCTCGTTGGGGTACACTGAAGCTTTCTTT. It is translated as CASSLGYTEAFF.

The chain links TRBV21-1 to TRBJ1-1; the listed D gene, TRBD1, was not tested against the DNA. TRBV21-1 is termed a pseudogene. The CDR3 has 14 amino acids. This CDR3 reads CASSDLGGNTEAFF. Here the CDR3 DNA reads TGTGCCAGCAGCGATTTAGGGGGGAACACTGAAGCTTTCTTT.

The CDR3 spells CASSQEGSYGYTF. The CDR3 DNA is TGTGCCAGCAGCCAAGAAGGAAGCTATGGCTACACCTTC. The gene calls are TRBV3-1 and TRBJ1-2; no definite D call. This CDR3 has 13 amino acids. CDR1 is LGHDT and CDR2 is YNNKEL in the germline V gene (reference sequence). V was trimmed by 0 bases and J by 4 bases, leaving 6 bases between them. Drawing the rest from reference TRBV3-1 and TRBJ1-2, the complete variable domain is DTAVSQTPKYLVTQMGNDKSIKCEQNLGHDTMYWYKQDSKKFLKIMFSYNNKELIINETVPNRFSPKSPDKAHLNLHINSLELGDSAVYFCASSQEGSYGYTFGSGTRLTVV.

The chain recombines TRBV7-6 with TRBJ2-5; a weak D match, TRBD2 (6 bases). This CDR3 spans 14 amino acids. Germline V gives CDR1 SGHVS, CDR2 FNYEAQ. Trimming removed 6 bases at V and 3 bases at J, with 14 bases between. Written as DNA, the CDR3 is TGTGCCAGCAGTCGCCTAGCGCTAGAAGAGACCCAGTACTTC. As protein: CASSRLALEETQYF.

V is TRBV7-9 and J is TRBJ2-3; D remains ambiguous. V gave up 5 bases and J gave up 9 bases, with 12 bases separating them. The CDR3 extends over 12 amino acids. Germline CDR1 is SEHNR and CDR2 is FQNEAQ (reference sequence). The DNA for the CDR3 is TGTGCCAGCAGCCCCGCGATGGTCACGCAGTATTTT. Encoded protein: CASSPAMVTQYF.

The V and J genes are TRBV20-1 and TRBJ1-6; D might be TRBD1 (6 bases). V was trimmed by 0 bases and J by 8 bases, leaving 14 bases between them. The CDR3 extends over 15 amino acids. CDR1 and CDR2 (germline): DFQATT, SNEGSKA (reference sequence). Here the CDR3 reads CSAREDSHLHSPLHF. CDR3 DNA: TGCAGTGCTAGAGAGGACAGCCACCTCCATTCACCCCTCCACTTT.

The chain recombines TRBV27 with TRBJ2-3; 10 positions match TRBD2. The CDR3 totals 16 residues. V lost 2 bases and J lost 2; bases outside the gene matches: 4. The V gene's germline CDR1 is MNHEY and CDR2 SMNVEV (reference sequence). CDR3 sequence reads: CASSLLAGATTDTQYF. DNA for the CDR3: TGTGCCAGCAGTTTACTAGCGGGGGCCACCACAGATACGCAGTATTTT.

This chain connects TRBV3-1 to TRBJ2-3, with no clear D. Trimming pared 3 bases from V and 2 bases from J, leaving 18 bases between. Germline V lookup: CDR1 LGHDT, CDR2 YNNKEL (reference sequence). The CDR3 is 17 amino acids. CDR3 sequence reads: CASSQLTPIATTDTQYF. The CDR3, as DNA: TGTGCCAGCAGCCAGCTTACCCCCATAGCCACCACAGATACGCAGTATTTT.

The chain recombines TRBV18 with TRBJ1-2; TRBD1 might be the D (5 bases). V gave up 3 bases and J gave up 3 bases, with 17 bases separating them. Per germline, CDR1 KGHSH and CDR2 LQKENI. This CDR3 contains 16 residues. CDR3 protein: CASSPQAAGTDYGYTF. The CDR3 coding sequence is TGTGCCAGCTCACCCCAGGCCGCCGGGACGGACTATGGCTACACCTTC.

The chain links TRBV14 to TRBJ2-3, with TRBD2 identical over 9 bases. Germline CDR1 SGHDN, CDR2 FVKESK. With 1 base clipped from V and 0 bases from J, the junction kept 2 bases outside the gene matches. The CDR3 contains 16 residues. The CDR3 DNA reads as TGTGCCAGCAGCCAAGGACTAGCGGCTAGCACAGATACGCAGTATTTT. Translation gives CASSQGLAASTDTQYF. Drawing the rest from reference TRBV14 and TRBJ2-3, the complete variable domain is EAGVTQFPSHSVIEKGQTVTLRCDPISGHDNLYWYRRVMGKEIKFLLHFVKESKQDESGMPNNRFLAERTGGTYSTLKVQPAELEDSGVYFCASSQGLAASTDTQYFGPGTRLTVL.

The V gene is TRBV15, the J gene TRBJ1-4; D gene unclear. V gave up 1 base and J gave up 4 bases, with 10 bases separating them. This CDR3 spans 15 amino acids. The germline V gene has CDR1 LNHNV and CDR2 YYDKDF (reference sequence). The CDR3 here is CATSRVGSNNEKLFF. DNA of the CDR3: TGTGCCACCAGCAGAGTCGGCAGCAATAATGAAAAACTGTTTTTT. Full variable domain (rest looked up from reference TRBV15 and TRBJ1-4): DAMVIQNPRYQVTQFGKPVTLSCSQTLNHNVMYWYQQKSSQAPKLLFHYYDKDFNNEADTPDNFQSRRPNTSFCFLDIRSPGLGDTAMYLCATSRVGSNNEKLFFGSGTQLSVL.

This clonotype was observed a single time. The chain uses TRBV16 and TRBJ1-6, with D possibly being TRBD1 (5 bases). Trimming left V 0 bases short and J 9 bases short, with 15 bases between. The CDR3 is 16 residues long. From germline, CDR1 is KGHSY and CDR2 FQNENV. The CDR3 loop is CASSQSVGTLGSPLHF. CDR3 coding DNA: TGTGCCAGCAGCCAATCGGTGGGGACCTTGGGTTCACCCCTCCACTTT.

This sequence joins TRBV9 and TRBJ1-6, with 9 bases lining up with TRBD1. Germline CDR1 and CDR2: SGDLS and YYNGEE. J was trimmed by 4 bases and V by 0 bases; bases with no gene match: 5. This CDR3 contains 17 residues. This CDR3 reads CASSVGFGQGYNSPLHF. The CDR3 coding sequence is TGTGCCAGCAGCGTAGGTTTCGGACAGGGGTATAATTCACCCCTCCACTTT.